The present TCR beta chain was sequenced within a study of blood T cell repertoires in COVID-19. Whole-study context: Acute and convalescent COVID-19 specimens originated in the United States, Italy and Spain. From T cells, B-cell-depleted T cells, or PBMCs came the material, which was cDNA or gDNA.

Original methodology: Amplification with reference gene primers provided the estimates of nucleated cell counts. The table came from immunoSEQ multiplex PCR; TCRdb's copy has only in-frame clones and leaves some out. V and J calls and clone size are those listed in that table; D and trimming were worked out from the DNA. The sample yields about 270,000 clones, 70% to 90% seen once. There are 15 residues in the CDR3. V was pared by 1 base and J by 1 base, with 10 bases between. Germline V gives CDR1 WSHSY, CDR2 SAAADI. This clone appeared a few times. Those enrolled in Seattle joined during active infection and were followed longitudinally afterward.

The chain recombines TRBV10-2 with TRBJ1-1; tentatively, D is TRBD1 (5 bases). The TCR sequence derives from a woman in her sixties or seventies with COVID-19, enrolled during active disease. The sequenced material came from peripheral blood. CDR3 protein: CASSEFSQGNTEAFF. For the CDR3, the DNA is TGCGCCAGCAGTGAGTTCAGTCAGGGGAACACTGAAGCTTTCTTT.